The T cell receptor beta chain described here comes from a study of blood T cell repertoires in COVID-19. Germline V CDR1 and CDR2: SGHTA, FQGTGA. V gave up 5 bases and J gave up 0 bases, with 8 bases separating them. CDR3 size: 14 residues. The data were produced by immunoSEQ multiplex PCR, yet TCRdb's version contains in-frame clones alone and is incomplete. The sample holds about 250,000 clones, around 90% seen once. The rearrangement links TRBV7-3 to TRBJ1-3; D is undetermined. This TCR came from a man between 25 and 39 years old with COVID-19, enrolled during active disease. Input material: peripheral blood. CDR3 region: CASSLTSSGNTIYF. The DNA of the CDR3 is TGTGCCAGCAGCCTTACGAGCTCTGGAAACACCATATATTTT.